This TCR beta chain was documented in a study of Ad26.COV2.S vaccination and SARS-CoV-2 variants. The CDR3 contains 15 residues. Germline lookup yields CDR1 SGHNT and CDR2 YYREEE (reference sequence). V lost 0 bases to trimming and J lost 5 bases, with 14 bases between them. A note on this clone: Its target is not known.

Method: immunoSEQ multiplex PCR; TCRdb's copy keeps in-frame clones and lacks some. Of roughly 180,000 clones listed, approximately 90% are singletons. Whole-study findings and limits: There was reportedly substantial breadth in spike-specific CD8+ and CD4+ T cell responses after vaccination. Those who received vaccine or placebo ended up with similar non-spike TCR breadth. It was vaccine recipients, not placebo recipients, who had the higher spike-specific TCR breadth.

This chain connects TRBV5-4 to TRBJ2-5; a weak D match, TRBD1 (5 bases). The TCR originated in a human donor who had recovered from COVID-19. The sample in question was peripheral blood, obtained after recovery from COVID-19. CDR3 bases: TGTGCCAGCAGCTTGGTCCAGGGCGCGCAGGAGACCCAGTACTTC. Translating gives CASSLVQGAQETQYF.